These 7 T cell receptor beta chains were sequenced from one sample in a study of blood T cell repertoires in COVID-19. Profiling relied on immunoSEQ multiplex PCR, and the TCRdb table lists in-frame clones only, not all of them. This sample has approximately 210,000 clones, with 92% found just once. Material for sequencing was peripheral blood. Source of these receptors: a young man with acute or convalescent COVID-19.

The gene calls are TRBV7-9 and TRBJ2-1, with TRBD2 as a possible D gene (6 bases). Germline-derived CDR1 and CDR2 are SEHNR and FQNEAQ (reference sequence). The V end was cut by 1 base, the J end by 1 base, with 11 bases between. The CDR3 totals 16 residues. CDR3 in DNA: TGTGCCAGCAGCTTAGACGGGGGTGAGTCCTACAATGAGCAGTTCTTC. Its protein product is CASSLDGGESYNEQFF.

The V and J genes are TRBV11-2 and TRBJ2-7, with D possibly being TRBD2 (5 bases). This CDR3 spans 17 amino acids. The germline V and J ends were trimmed by 1 base and 2 bases, with 18 bases remaining between them. CDR1 SGHAT and CDR2 FQNNGV come from the germline V gene. The CDR3 coding sequence is TGTGCCAGCAGCTTAGCGGTATTGGTAGGGAGCGCCTACGAGCAGTACTTC. Residues: CASSLAVLVGSAYEQYF.

The V call is TRBV20-1, the J call TRBJ2-3; 7 bases map to TRBD2. This CDR3 contains 15 residues. Trimming removed 3 bases from V and 8 bases from J; junction bases left unmatched: 14. Germline V lookup: CDR1 DFQATT, CDR2 SNEGSKA (reference sequence). CDR3 DNA: TGCAGTGCTAGTGCGGCGGGAGAGGGTTCCGCTACGCAGTATTTT. Its protein product is CSASAAGEGSATQYF.

The genes are TRBV30 and TRBJ1-5; tentatively, D is TRBD1 (5 bases). The germline V gene has CDR1 GTSNPN and CDR2 SVGIG (reference sequence). Trimming left V 0 bases short and J 2 bases short, with 8 bases between. CDR3 length: 14 residues. In DNA, the CDR3 is TGTGCCTGGAGTGTACGACAGCGCAATCAGCCCCAGCATTTT. Amino acid sequence: CAWSVRQRNQPQHF.

The gene calls are TRBV3-1 (or the pseudogene TRBV3-2) and TRBJ1-4; 10 bases line up with TRBD1. The V gene's germline CDR1 is LGHDT and CDR2 YNNKEL (reference sequence). This CDR3 has 19 residues. V lost 7 bases, J lost 8 bases, and 22 bases stayed unmatched. The CDR3: CASTGTGVGDGRSREKLFF. The DNA of the CDR3 is TGTGCCAGCACCGGGACAGGGGTTGGCGACGGGCGTAGTCGGGAAAAACTGTTTTTT.

The chain has TRBV5-1 and TRBJ2-3; TRBD2 agrees at 13 bases. The CDR3 is 21 amino acids. CDR1 and CDR2 (germline): SGHRS, YFSETQ. Trimming at V came to 3 bases and at J to 0 bases, leaving 16 bases not matched to a gene. CDR3 in amino acids: CASSSTSFTSGRARSTDTQYF. The DNA of the CDR3 is TGCGCCAGCAGCTCCACCTCATTCACTAGCGGGAGGGCAAGGAGCACAGATACGCAGTATTTT.

This clone is labeled as medium-sized. V usage is TRBV4-2 and J usage is TRBJ2-1; 7 bases are a match to TRBD2. This CDR3 region has 15 residues. The V segment lost 3 bases and the J segment 1 base; nucleotides outside the gene matches: 3. From germline, CDR1 is LGHNA and CDR2 YNFKEQ. The CDR3 DNA follows: TGTGCCAGCAGCCATGGGGAGGGATCCTACAATGAGCAGTTCTTC. This codes for CASSHGEGSYNEQFF.